This section outlines one TCR beta chain sequence together with its context. Its antigen is currently unknown. The same CDR3 arises from other DNA sequences in this sample as well. The data were taken from a study of CD8+ T cells in alopecia areata. About the research overall: Affected scalp percentage set treated patients' severity scores. Regarding the study as a whole: Amid tofacitinib therapy, many expanded lesional clones stayed present in scalp and blood.

The sample's treatment: oral pan-JAK inhibitor, 5-10 mg twice daily. Isolation of CD4+ and CD8+ T cells from PBMCs was achieved by sorting. Extracted RNA was reverse transcribed into cDNA, the sequencing template. Libraries were prepared by immunoSEQ multiplex PCR; TCRdb keeps only in-frame clonotypes and omits some of them. The sample carries roughly 200,000 clones, approximately 53% recorded once. CDR1 and CDR2 (germline): SQVTM, ANQGSEA. Trimming left V 6 bases short and J 5 bases short, with 16 bases between. The CDR3 spans 13 residues. The genes are TRBV29-1 and TRBJ1-1; a possible D gene is TRBD1 (5 bases). The source was CD8+ T cells sorted from blood, collected at week 24, from a patient treated with tofacitinib. The source of this sequence is a human donor with alopecia areata. The DNA of the CDR3 is TGCAGCGTAGAACAGGAGGCGGGTACTGAAGCTTTCTTT. As protein: CSVEQEAGTEAFF.